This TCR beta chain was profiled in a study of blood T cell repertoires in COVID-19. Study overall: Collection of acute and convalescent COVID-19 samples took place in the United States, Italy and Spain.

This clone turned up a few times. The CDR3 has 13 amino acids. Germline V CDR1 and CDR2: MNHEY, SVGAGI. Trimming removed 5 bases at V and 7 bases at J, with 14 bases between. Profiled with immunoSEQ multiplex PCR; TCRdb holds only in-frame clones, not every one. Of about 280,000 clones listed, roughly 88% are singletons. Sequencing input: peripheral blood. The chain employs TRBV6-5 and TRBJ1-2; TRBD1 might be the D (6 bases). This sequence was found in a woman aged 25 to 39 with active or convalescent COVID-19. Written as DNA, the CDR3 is TGTGCCAGCAGTACAGGGACCCTAGGTGGCTACACCTTC. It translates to CASSTGTLGGYTF.